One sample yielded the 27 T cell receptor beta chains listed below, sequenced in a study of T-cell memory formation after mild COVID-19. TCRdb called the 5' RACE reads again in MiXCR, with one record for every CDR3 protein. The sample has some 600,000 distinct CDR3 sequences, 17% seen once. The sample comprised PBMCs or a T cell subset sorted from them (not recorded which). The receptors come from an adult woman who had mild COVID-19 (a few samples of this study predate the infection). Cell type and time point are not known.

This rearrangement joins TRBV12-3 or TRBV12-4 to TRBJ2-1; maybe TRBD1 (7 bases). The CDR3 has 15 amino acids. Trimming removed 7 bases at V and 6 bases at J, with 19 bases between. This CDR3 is CASTNRRGPGNEQFF. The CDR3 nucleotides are TGTGCCAGCACCAATAGGAGGGGGCCGGGCAATGAGCAGTTCTTC.

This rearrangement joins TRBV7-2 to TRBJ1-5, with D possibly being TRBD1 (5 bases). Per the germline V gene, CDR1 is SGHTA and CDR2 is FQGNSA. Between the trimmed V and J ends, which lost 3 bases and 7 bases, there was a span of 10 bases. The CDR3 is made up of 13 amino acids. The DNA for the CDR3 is TGTGCCAGCAGCTTTGGCAGGGACCAGCCCCAGCATTTT. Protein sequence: CASSFGRDQPQHF.

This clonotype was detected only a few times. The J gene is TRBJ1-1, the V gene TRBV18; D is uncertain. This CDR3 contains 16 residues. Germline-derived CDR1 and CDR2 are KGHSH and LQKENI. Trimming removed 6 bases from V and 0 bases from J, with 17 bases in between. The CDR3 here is CASSPAGPGVNTEAFF. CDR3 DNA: TGTGCCAGCTCGCCCGCCGGCCCGGGCGTGAACACTGAAGCTTTCTTT.

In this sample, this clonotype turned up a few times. In nucleotides, the CDR3 is TGTGCCAGCAGTTTATTTCCGGGTCTGGGGTACGAGCAGTACTTC. Translation gives CASSLFPGLGYEQYF. This chain joins TRBV27 and TRBJ2-7; D not certain. Looked up from germline, CDR1 is MNHEY and CDR2 is SMNVEV (reference sequence). This CDR3 spans 15 amino acids. V shed 1 base and J shed 4 bases, with 14 bases lying between them.

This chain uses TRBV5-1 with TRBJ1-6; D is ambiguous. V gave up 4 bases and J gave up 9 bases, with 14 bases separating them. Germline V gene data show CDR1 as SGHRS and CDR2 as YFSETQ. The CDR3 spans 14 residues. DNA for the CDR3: TGCGCCAGCAGCCGGGAGGGAAATGGTTCACCCCTCCACTTT. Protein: CASSREGNGSPLHF. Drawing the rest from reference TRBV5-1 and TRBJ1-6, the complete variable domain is KAGVTQTPRYLIKTRGQQVTLSCSPISGHRSVSWYQQTPGQGLQFLFEYFSETQRNKGNFPGRFSGRQFSNSRSEMNVSTLELGDSALYLCASSREGNGSPLHFGNGTRLTVT.

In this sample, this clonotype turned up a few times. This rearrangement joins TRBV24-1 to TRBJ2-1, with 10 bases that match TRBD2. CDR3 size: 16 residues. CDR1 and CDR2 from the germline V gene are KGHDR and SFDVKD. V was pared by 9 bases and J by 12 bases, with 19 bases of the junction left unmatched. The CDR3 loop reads CATSTGLARTKTLQFF. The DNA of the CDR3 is TGTGCCACCTCTACGGGACTAGCGAGGACCAAAACCTTGCAGTTCTTC.

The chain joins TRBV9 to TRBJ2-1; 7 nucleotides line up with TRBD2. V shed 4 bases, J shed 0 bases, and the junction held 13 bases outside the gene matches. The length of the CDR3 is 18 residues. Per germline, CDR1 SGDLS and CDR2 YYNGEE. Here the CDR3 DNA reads TGTGCCAGCAGCCCCTCCGGGGGGATACCAGTCTCCTACAATGAGCAGTTCTTC. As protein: CASSPSGGIPVSYNEQFF.

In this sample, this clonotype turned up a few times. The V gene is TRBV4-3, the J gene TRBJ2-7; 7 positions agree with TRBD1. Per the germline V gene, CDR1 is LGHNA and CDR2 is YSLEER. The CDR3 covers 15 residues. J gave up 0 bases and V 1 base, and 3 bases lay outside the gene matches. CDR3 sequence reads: CASSQGTGASYEQYF. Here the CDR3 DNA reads TGCGCCAGCAGCCAAGGCACAGGGGCCTCCTACGAGCAGTACTTC.

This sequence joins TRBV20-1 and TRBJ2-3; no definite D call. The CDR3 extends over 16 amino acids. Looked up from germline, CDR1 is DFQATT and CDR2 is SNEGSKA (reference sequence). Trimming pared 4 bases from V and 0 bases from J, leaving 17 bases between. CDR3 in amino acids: CSATFLEFSSTDTQYF. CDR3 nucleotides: TGCAGTGCTACCTTCCTAGAATTTTCTAGCACAGATACGCAGTATTTT.

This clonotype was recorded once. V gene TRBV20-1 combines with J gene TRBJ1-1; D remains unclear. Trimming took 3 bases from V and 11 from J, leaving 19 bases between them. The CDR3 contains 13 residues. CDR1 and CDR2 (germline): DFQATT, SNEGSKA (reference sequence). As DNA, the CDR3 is TGCAGTGCTAGCTCCATGACGGTCAGGTGGGCTTTCTTT. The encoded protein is CSASSMTVRWAFF.

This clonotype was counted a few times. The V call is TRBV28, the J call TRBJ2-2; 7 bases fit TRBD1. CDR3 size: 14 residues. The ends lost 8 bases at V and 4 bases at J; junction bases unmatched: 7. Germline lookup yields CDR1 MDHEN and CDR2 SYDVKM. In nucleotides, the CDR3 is TGTGCCAGCTATCAGGGGGTGAGCACCGGGGAGCTGTTTTTT. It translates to CASYQGVSTGELFF.

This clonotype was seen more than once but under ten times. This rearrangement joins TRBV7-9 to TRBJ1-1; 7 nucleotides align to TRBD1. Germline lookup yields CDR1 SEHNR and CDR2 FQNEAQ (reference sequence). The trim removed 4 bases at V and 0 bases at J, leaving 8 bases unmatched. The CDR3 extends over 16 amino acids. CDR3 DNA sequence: TGTGCCAGCAGCTACCCAGGGACAGCCATGAACACTGAAGCTTTCTTT. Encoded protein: CASSYPGTAMNTEAFF.

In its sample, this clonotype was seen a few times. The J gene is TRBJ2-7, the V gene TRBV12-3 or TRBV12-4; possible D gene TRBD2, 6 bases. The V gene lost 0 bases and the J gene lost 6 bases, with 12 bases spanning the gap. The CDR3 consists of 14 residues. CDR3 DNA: TGTGCCAGCAGTTTAGCGGGAGGTGTGAGCGAGCAGTACTTC. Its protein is CASSLAGGVSEQYF.

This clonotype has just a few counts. The CDR3 reads CASSLQGWDTEAFF. DNA of the CDR3: TGTGCCAGCAGTTTACAGGGGTGGGACACTGAAGCTTTCTTT. The chain combines TRBV12-3 or TRBV12-4 with TRBJ1-1; maybe TRBD1 (6 bases). Trimming took 2 bases from V and 3 from J, leaving 10 bases between them. The CDR3 contains 14 residues.

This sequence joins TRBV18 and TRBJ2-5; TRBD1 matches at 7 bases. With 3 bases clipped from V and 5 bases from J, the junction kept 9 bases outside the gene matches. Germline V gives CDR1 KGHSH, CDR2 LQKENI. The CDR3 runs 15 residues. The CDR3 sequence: CASSPTGTAPETQYF. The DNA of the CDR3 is TGTGCCAGCTCACCTACCGGGACAGCTCCGGAGACCCAGTACTTC.

CDR3 DNA sequence: TGTGCCAGCAGCTTAGGGGAGGGAAGGAGGCCGTTCTTC. It encodes CASSLGEGRRPFF. The rearrangement uses TRBV7-3 and TRBJ2-1; 7 nucleotides line up with TRBD2. Germline V gene sequence: CDR1 SGHTA, CDR2 FQGTGA. V lost 2 bases and J lost 15; bases outside the gene matches: 10. There are 13 residues in the CDR3.

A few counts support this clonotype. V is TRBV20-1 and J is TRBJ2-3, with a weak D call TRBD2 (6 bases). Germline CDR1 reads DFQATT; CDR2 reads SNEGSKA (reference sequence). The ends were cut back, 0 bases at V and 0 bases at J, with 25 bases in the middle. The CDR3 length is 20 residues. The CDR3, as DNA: TGCAGTGCTAGAGATCGATTCGGGACTCCAGCTAGTCCTAGCACAGATACGCAGTATTTT. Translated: CSARDRFGTPASPSTDTQYF.

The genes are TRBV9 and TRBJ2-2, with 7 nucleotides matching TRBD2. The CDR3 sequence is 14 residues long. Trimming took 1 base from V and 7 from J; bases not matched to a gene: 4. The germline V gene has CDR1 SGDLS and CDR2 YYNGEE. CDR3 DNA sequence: TGTGCCAGCAGCGTACGTGGGAGGGGCGGGGAGCTGTTTTTT. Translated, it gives CASSVRGRGGELFF.

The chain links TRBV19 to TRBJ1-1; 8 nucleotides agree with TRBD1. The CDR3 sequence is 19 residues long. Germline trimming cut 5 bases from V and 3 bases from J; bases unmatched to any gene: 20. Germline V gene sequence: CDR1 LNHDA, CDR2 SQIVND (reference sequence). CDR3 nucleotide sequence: TGTGCCAGTAGTTTCACTGGGGACAGGTTGGTGATTGGTGACACTGAAGCTTTCTTT. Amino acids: CASSFTGDRLVIGDTEAFF.

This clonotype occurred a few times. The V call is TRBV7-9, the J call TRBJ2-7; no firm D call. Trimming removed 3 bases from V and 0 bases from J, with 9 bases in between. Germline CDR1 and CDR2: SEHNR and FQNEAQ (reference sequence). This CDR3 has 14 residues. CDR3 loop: CASSLDVPSYEQYF. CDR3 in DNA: TGTGCCAGCAGCTTGGACGTTCCCTCCTACGAGCAGTACTTC.

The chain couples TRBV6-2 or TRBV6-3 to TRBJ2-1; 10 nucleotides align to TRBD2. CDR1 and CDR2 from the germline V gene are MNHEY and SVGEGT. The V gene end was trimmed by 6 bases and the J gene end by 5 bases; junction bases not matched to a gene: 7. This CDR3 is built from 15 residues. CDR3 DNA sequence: TGTGCCAGCAGCCAACTAGCGGGATTTCACAATGAGCAGTTCTTC. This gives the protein CASSQLAGFHNEQFF.

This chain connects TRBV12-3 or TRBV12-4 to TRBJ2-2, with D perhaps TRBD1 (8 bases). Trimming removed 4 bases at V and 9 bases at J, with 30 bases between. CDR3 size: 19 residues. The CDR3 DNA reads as TGTGCCAGCAGTTCGGACAGGGTCTCGACCGCAGGGGGGGCCTGGGAGCTGTTTTTT. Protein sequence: CASSSDRVSTAGGAWELFF.

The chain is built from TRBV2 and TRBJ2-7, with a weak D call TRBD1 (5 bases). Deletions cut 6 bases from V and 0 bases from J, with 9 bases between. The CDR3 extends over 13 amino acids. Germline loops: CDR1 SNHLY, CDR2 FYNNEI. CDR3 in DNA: TGTGCCAGCAGAGCAGGGATCTCCTACGAGCAGTACTTC. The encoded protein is CASRAGISYEQYF.

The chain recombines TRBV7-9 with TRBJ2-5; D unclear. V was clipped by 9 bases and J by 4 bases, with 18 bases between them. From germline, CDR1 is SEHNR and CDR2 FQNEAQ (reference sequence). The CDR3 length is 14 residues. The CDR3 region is CARPLPAPTETQYF. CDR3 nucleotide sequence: TGTGCCAGACCCCTCCCGGCTCCGACAGAGACCCAGTACTTC.

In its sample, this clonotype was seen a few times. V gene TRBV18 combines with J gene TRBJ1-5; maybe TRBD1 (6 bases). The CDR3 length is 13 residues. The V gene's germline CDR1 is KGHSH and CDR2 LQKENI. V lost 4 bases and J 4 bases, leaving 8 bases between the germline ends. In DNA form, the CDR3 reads TGTGCCAGCTCACGACAGGTTAATCAGCCCCAGCATTTT. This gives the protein CASSRQVNQPQHF.

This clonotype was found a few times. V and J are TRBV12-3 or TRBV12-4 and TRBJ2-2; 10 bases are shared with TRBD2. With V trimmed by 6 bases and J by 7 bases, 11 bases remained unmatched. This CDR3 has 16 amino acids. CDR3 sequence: CASRASSGSSDGELFF. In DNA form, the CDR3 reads TGTGCCAGCAGAGCATCTAGCGGGAGTAGTGACGGGGAGCTGTTTTTT.

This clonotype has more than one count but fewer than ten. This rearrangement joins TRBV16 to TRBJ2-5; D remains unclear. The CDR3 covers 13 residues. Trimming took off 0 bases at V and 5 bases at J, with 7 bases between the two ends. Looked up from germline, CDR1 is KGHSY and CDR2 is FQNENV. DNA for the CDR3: TGTGCCAGCAGCCAATCGGTGTTGGAGACCCAGTACTTC. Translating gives CASSQSVLETQYF.